Sequencing of this T cell receptor beta chain was carried out in a study of blood T cells in healthy people across ages. Trimming took 5 bases from V and 4 from J, leaving 9 bases between them. Germline values: CDR1 SGHTA, CDR2 FQGNSA. The CDR3 totals 13 residues. Only a few counts were recorded for this clonotype. A second PCR, run for about 6 to 11 cycles, used a sample-barcoded 5' primer plus a J-beta primer mix. TCRdb reanalysed the 5' RACE reads using MiXCR and keeps one entry per CDR3 protein. Among approximately 290,000 distinct CDR3 sequences listed, 25% to 30% were seen once. The sequenced material came from blood. The chain employs TRBV7-2 and TRBJ2-1; D is unresolved. This sequence originates from a woman between 65 and 79 years old in good health. DNA of the CDR3: TGTGCCAGCAGCCTCGAGGCGTACAATGAGCAGTTCTTC. It translates to CASSLEAYNEQFF.